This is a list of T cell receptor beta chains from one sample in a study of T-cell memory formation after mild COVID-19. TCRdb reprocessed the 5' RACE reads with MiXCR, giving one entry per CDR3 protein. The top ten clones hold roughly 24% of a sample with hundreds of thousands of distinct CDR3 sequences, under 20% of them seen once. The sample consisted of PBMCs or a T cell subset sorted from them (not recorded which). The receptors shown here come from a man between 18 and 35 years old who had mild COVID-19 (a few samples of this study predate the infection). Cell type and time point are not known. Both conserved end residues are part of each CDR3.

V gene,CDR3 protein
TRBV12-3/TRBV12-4,CASSLGLTQYF
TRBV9,CASSALQGVGSPLHF
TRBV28,CASRPPDRINQPQHF
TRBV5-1,CASSIGQGSHEQYF
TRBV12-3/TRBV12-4,CASRRQSPNEKLFF
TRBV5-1,CASSSTGANTEAFF
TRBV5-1,CASSPLSSYEQYF
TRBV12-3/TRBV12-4,CASSLLAGQNEQYF
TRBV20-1,CSARGNTIYF
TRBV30,CAWSVVRAGELFF
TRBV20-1,CSAARDPHRNEQFF
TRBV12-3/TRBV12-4,CASSHTQGRNQPQHF
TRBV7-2,CASSLAGSINEQFF
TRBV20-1,CSAGAGLNYEQYF
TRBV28,CASSLIPPLSTGMGNSPLHF
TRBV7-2,CASSRYRDSNYGYTF